One sample yielded the 26 T cell receptor beta chains listed below, sequenced in a study of T cell responses to AZD1222 COVID-19 vaccine. The repertoire was sequenced with immunoSEQ multiplex PCR; TCRdb's copy has only in-frame clones and lacks some. The repertoire has more than 95,000 clones, 91% of them found once; the top ten carry less than 55%. Sample: peripheral blood, taken on day 0 of AZD1222 vaccination. Every receptor here comes from an adult in good health.

The rearrangement uses TRBV28 and TRBJ2-2; the D gene is possibly TRBD2 (5 bases). This CDR3 has 17 residues. The germline CDR1 and CDR2 sequences are MDHEN and SYDVKM. Trimming removed 6 bases at V and 4 bases at J, with 21 bases between. The CDR3 here is CASSAVGAAVLTGELFF. The CDR3 DNA reads as TGTGCCAGCAGCGCAGTCGGAGCGGCAGTTCTCACCGGGGAGCTGTTTTTT. Supplemented by reference TRBV28 and TRBJ2-2, the full variable domain reads DVKVTQSSRYLVKRTGEKVFLECVQDMDHENMFWYRQDPGLGLRLIYFSYDVKMKEKGDIPEGYSVSREKKERFSLILESASTNQTSMYLCASSAVGAAVLTGELFFGEGSRLTVL.

The V call is TRBV6-5, the J call TRBJ1-3; TRBD1 matches at 7 bases. V lost 5 bases to trimming and J lost 4 bases; unmatched junction nucleotides: 2. The CDR3 is made up of 13 amino acids. Germline assignment: CDR1 MNHEY and CDR2 SVGAGI. CDR3 bases: TGTGCCAGCAGTAAACAGGGGGGAAACACCATATATTTT. Protein sequence: CASSKQGGNTIYF.

CDR3 DNA sequence: TGTGCCATCAGTGAGTCGGGACAGGGCTACGAGCAGTACTTC. The encoded protein is CAISESGQGYEQYF. This rearrangement joins TRBV10-3 to TRBJ2-7, with 9 bases fitting TRBD1. Per the germline V gene, CDR1 is ENHRY and CDR2 is SYGVKD. This CDR3 spans 14 amino acids. V gave up 0 bases and J gave up 3 bases; unmatched junction bases: 0.

Regarding this clone: The junction does not match germline at one end; this may be a read error. This CDR3 is CASNQMNTGELFF. CDR3 in DNA: TGTGCCAGCAACCAAATGAACACCGGGGAGCTGTTTTTT. The chain is built from TRBV14 and TRBJ2-2; D call uncertain. Germline V CDR1 and CDR2: SGHDN, FVKESK. The CDR3 has 13 amino acids. Variable domain in full (rest from reference TRBV14 and TRBJ2-2): EAGVTQFPSHSVIEKGQTVTLRCDPISGHDNLYWYRRVMGKEIKFLLHFVKESKQDESGMPNNRFLAERTGGTYSTLKVQPAELEDSGVYFCASNQMNTGELFFGEGSRLTVL.

The V call is TRBV5-6, the J call TRBJ2-1; TRBD2 might be the D (6 bases). Germline CDR1 SGHDT, CDR2 YYEEEE. This CDR3 has 15 residues. Deletions cut 1 base from V and 4 bases from J, with 12 bases between. In nucleotides, the CDR3 is TGTGCCAGCAGCTTGTTGGCTAGCGTTTACAATGAGCAGTTCTTC. Translated: CASSLLASVYNEQFF.

This clone turned up a few times. This chain joins TRBV15 and TRBJ2-5, with TRBD1 identical over 8 bases. CDR3 length: 15 residues. From germline, CDR1 is LNHNV and CDR2 YYDKDF (reference sequence). The trim removed 4 bases at V and 5 bases at J, leaving 9 bases unmatched. CDR3 coding DNA: TGTGCCACCAGCACAGACAGGGGCGTTCGGGAGACCCAGTACTTC. Protein product: CATSTDRGVRETQYF.

The chain couples TRBV5-4 to TRBJ2-3; 8 bases line up with TRBD1. With 4 bases clipped from V and 3 bases from J, the junction kept 13 bases outside the gene matches. This CDR3 spans 17 amino acids. Germline CDR1 is SGHNT and CDR2 is YYREEE (reference sequence). For the CDR3, the DNA is TGTGCCAGCAGCCCCACCCCGGACAGGGTCAGTACAGATACGCAGTATTTT. It encodes CASSPTPDRVSTDTQYF.

The chain links TRBV30 to TRBJ2-7; a weak D match, TRBD1 (7 bases). The CDR3 runs to 14 residues. Trimming took off 2 bases at V and 2 bases at J, with 13 bases between the two ends. Germline V gene lookup returns CDR1 GTSNPN and CDR2 SVGIG (reference sequence). CDR3: CAWSPQGGAYEQYF. The CDR3 nucleotides are TGTGCCTGGAGTCCCCAGGGGGGTGCCTACGAGCAGTACTTC.

The V call is TRBV3-1 (or the pseudogene TRBV3-2), the J call TRBJ1-1; D call uncertain. This CDR3 spans 13 amino acids. Germline V gene lookup returns CDR1 LGHDT and CDR2 YNNKEL (reference sequence). The germline V and J ends were trimmed by 4 bases and 1 base, with 7 bases remaining between them. Here the CDR3 DNA reads TGTGCCAGCAGCCGTATTACGAACACTGAAGCTTTCTTT. Residues: CASSRITNTEAFF.

This clone was seen only once. The chain carries TRBV7-7 and TRBJ2-5; 9 bases line up with TRBD1. Germline-derived CDR1 and CDR2 are SSHAT and FNYEAQ (reference sequence). This CDR3 region has 15 residues. The J segment lost 3 bases and the V segment lost 0 bases, leaving 2 bases of the junction unmatched. CDR3 sequence (DNA): TGTGCCAGCAGCTTAGCAGGGACAGGGAAAGAGACCCAGTACTTC. Amino acids: CASSLAGTGKETQYF.

The J gene is TRBJ1-2, the V gene TRBV6-5; D is perhaps TRBD1 (6 bases). The CDR3 extends over 14 amino acids. Trimming shortened V by 7 bases and J by 7 bases, and 19 bases separated the two germline ends. In germline, CDR1 is MNHEY, CDR2 SVGAGI. The CDR3 region is CASTTGGSKFGYTF. The CDR3 region has the DNA TGTGCCAGCACCACGGGGGGCAGTAAGTTTGGCTACACCTTC.

The chain links TRBV30 to TRBJ2-7; tentative D call: TRBD1 (6 bases). The V end was cut by 3 bases, the J end by 0 bases, with 12 bases between. The CDR3 is made up of 14 amino acids. Per the germline V gene, CDR1 is GTSNPN and CDR2 is SVGIG (reference sequence). The CDR3 coding sequence is TGTGCCTGGAGAGCAACAGGGAGCTCCTACGAGCAGTACTTC. Translation gives CAWRATGSSYEQYF. Full variable domain (missing parts from reference TRBV30 and TRBJ2-7): SQTIHQWPATLVQPVGSPLSLECTVEGTSNPNLYWYRQAAGRGLQLLFYSVGIGQISSEVPQNLSASRPQDRQFILSSKKLLLSDSGFYLCAWRATGSSYEQYFGPGTRLTVT.

The chain couples TRBV28 to TRBJ2-7, with D possibly TRBD1 on 7 matching bases. CDR1 MDHEN and CDR2 SYDVKM come from the germline V gene. This CDR3 is built from 14 residues. Trimming cost V 3 bases and J 7 bases, with 16 bases left between them. The CDR3 spells CASSFFRGAREQYF. In DNA, the CDR3 is TGTGCCAGCAGTTTCTTCAGGGGGGCGAGGGAGCAGTACTTC.

V usage is TRBV27 and J usage is TRBJ2-7; D call uncertain. Germline V CDR1 and CDR2: MNHEY, SMNVEV (reference sequence). The V and J ends lost 7 bases and 3 bases respectively, with 28 bases between them. The CDR3 spans 18 residues. CDR3 sequence: CASITPLRPVYRNYEQYF. CDR3 nucleotides: TGTGCCAGCATTACTCCTCTCCGGCCCGTATATCGCAACTACGAGCAGTACTTC.

This clone was counted once. V is TRBV19 and J is TRBJ1-4; D is undetermined. Trimming stripped 4 bases from V and 7 bases from J, with 10 bases between. Germline CDR1 is LNHDA and CDR2 is SQIVND (reference sequence). The CDR3 contains 13 residues. CDR3 residues: CASSTQDGEKLFF. CDR3 coding DNA: TGTGCCAGTAGTACCCAAGACGGTGAAAAACTGTTTTTT.

The chain carries TRBV30 and TRBJ1-5; tentatively, D is TRBD1 (6 bases). CDR3 length equals 13 residues. Per the germline V gene, CDR1 is GTSNPN and CDR2 is SVGIG (reference sequence). The V end lost 3 bases, the J end lost 5 bases, and 11 bases lay between the germline ends. The CDR3 spells CAWSAGVYQPQHF. The CDR3 region has the DNA TGTGCCTGGAGCGCAGGGGTTTATCAGCCCCAGCATTTT.

J is TRBJ2-5 and V is TRBV2; D is unresolved. The CDR3 is 14 amino acids. The V gene's germline CDR1 is SNHLY and CDR2 FYNNEI. V dropped 2 bases and J dropped 5 bases, with 12 bases sitting between them. CDR3 amino acids: CASSEREGMETQYF. Here the CDR3 DNA reads TGTGCCAGCAGTGAAAGGGAAGGGATGGAGACCCAGTACTTC. Full variable domain (missing parts from reference TRBV2 and TRBJ2-5): EPEVTQTPSHQVTQMGQEVILRCVPISNHLYFYWYRQILGQKVEFLVSFYNNEISEKSEIFDDQFSVERPDGSNFTLKIRSTKLEDSAMYFCASSEREGMETQYFGPGTRLLVL.

This chain joins TRBV7-8 and TRBJ1-2, with 7 bases fitting TRBD1. The CDR3 extends over 13 amino acids. CDR1 SGHVS and CDR2 FQNEAQ come from the germline V gene. Trimming cost V 5 bases and J 4 bases; bases outside gene matches: 4. CDR3 loop: CASSPTGSYGYTF. CDR3 sequence (DNA): TGTGCCAGCAGCCCGACAGGGTCCTATGGCTACACCTTC.

The V and J genes are TRBV4-3 and TRBJ2-3, with D perhaps TRBD1 or TRBD2 (6 bases each). There are 17 residues in the CDR3. Germline V gene data show CDR1 as LGHNA and CDR2 as YSLEER. V was cut by 4 bases and J by 1 base, with 18 bases left in between. The CDR3, as DNA: TGCGCCAGCAGCCTGGGGGGCGGAAGGGGCGGCACAGATACGCAGTATTTT. It codes for CASSLGGGRGGTDTQYF.

The chain carries TRBV19 and TRBJ1-1; 7 nucleotides align to TRBD1. Germline V lookup: CDR1 LNHDA, CDR2 SQIVND (reference sequence). This CDR3 region has 16 residues. V lost 6 bases to trimming and J lost 8 bases; unmatched junction nucleotides: 18. CDR3 sequence (DNA): TGTGCCAGTAGAAGAGGGGGCCGGTCAAGTTGGGAGGAAGCTTTCTTT. This gives the protein CASRRGGRSSWEEAFF.

The chain joins TRBV5-6 to TRBJ2-3; the D is unclear. Germline V lookup: CDR1 SGHDT, CDR2 YYEEEE. The V and J ends lost 4 bases and 2 bases respectively, with 17 bases between them. The CDR3 consists of 16 residues. Here the CDR3 DNA reads TGTGCCAGCAGCCAAAGCTTCGAGCCTACCACAGATACGCAGTATTTT. It specifies CASSQSFEPTTDTQYF.

The chain uses TRBV28 and TRBJ2-7, with 8 bases fitting TRBD1. J was trimmed by 5 bases and V by 4 bases; bases with no gene match: 4. The CDR3 sequence is 13 residues long. Germline-derived CDR1 and CDR2 are MDHEN and SYDVKM. DNA for the CDR3: TGTGCCAGCAGTTCGATACAGGGGGACGAGCAGTACTTC. This codes for CASSSIQGDEQYF. Full variable domain (remainder filled in from reference TRBV28 and TRBJ2-7): DVKVTQSSRYLVKRTGEKVFLECVQDMDHENMFWYRQDPGLGLRLIYFSYDVKMKEKGDIPEGYSVSREKKERFSLILESASTNQTSMYLCASSSIQGDEQYFGPGTRLTVT.

This chain uses TRBV7-2 with TRBJ1-1; D might be TRBD1 (5 bases). Germline CDR1 is SGHTA and CDR2 is FQGNSA. The CDR3 totals 13 residues. Trimming left V 4 bases short and J 5 bases short, with 11 bases between. CDR3 DNA: TGTGCCAGCAGCTGGGGGGAGGGGACTGAAGCTTTCTTT. This sequence encodes CASSWGEGTEAFF.

The J gene is TRBJ1-1, the V gene TRBV29-1; a weak D match, TRBD1 (5 bases). V was trimmed by 6 bases and J by 5 bases, leaving 19 bases between them. Germline V CDR1 and CDR2: SQVTM, ANQGSEA. The CDR3 runs 14 residues. The CDR3 protein is CSVPGSGLGTEAFF. In DNA form, the CDR3 reads TGCAGCGTCCCAGGCTCGGGGCTCGGAACTGAAGCTTTCTTT.

The CDR3 loop reads CASSLGQRGYTF. The CDR3 coding sequence is TGTGCCAGCAGTTTGGGACAGCGAGGCTACACCTTC. This chain uses TRBV12-3 or TRBV12-4 with TRBJ1-2; 7 bases agree with TRBD1. Trimming at V came to 3 bases and at J to 8 bases, leaving 3 bases not matched to a gene. This CDR3 has 12 residues.

This clone was recorded once. The chain carries TRBV15 and TRBJ2-7, with TRBD2 as a possible D gene (5 bases). Germline-derived CDR1 and CDR2 are LNHNV and YYDKDF (reference sequence). The CDR3 spans 15 residues. V lost 3 bases to trimming and J lost 0 bases, with 12 bases between them. CDR3 residues: CATSREKTSSYEQYF. As DNA, the CDR3 is TGTGCCACCAGCAGGGAAAAAACTAGCTCCTACGAGCAGTACTTC.